The 11 T cell receptor beta chains presented below share a single source sample, sequenced in a study of blood T cells in healthy people across ages. Through a sample-barcoded 5' primer and a J-beta primer mix, a second PCR was run for about 6 to 11 cycles. TCRdb reprocessed the 5' RACE reads via MiXCR and lists one record per CDR3 protein. The sample lists roughly 800,000 distinct CDR3 sequences; approximately 55% were seen once. The sequenced sample was blood. The receptor set was obtained from an elderly man in good health.

The chain carries TRBV28 and TRBJ2-5; D may match TRBD1 or TRBD2 (6 bases each). Germline lookup yields CDR1 MDHEN and CDR2 SYDVKM. Between the trimmed V and J ends, which lost 8 bases and 11 bases, there was a span of 21 bases. The CDR3 extends over 13 amino acids. Written as DNA, the CDR3 is TGTGCCAGCTGGGGACTCGGGGGCGTGGAGCAGTACTTC. Encoded protein: CASWGLGGVEQYF.

The V and J genes are TRBV29-1 and TRBJ2-2, with 10 bases identical to TRBD2. Germline values: CDR1 SQVTM, CDR2 ANQGSEA. J was trimmed by 7 bases and V by 3 bases; bases with no gene match: 8. The CDR3 covers 15 residues. CDR3: CSVESLAGAGGELFF. The CDR3, as DNA: TGCAGCGTTGAGTCCCTAGCGGGAGCGGGCGGGGAGCTGTTTTTT.

This clonotype was observed a handful of times. This rearrangement joins TRBV20-1 to TRBJ1-2; possible D gene TRBD1, 5 bases. The CDR3 is 15 residues long. Trimming stripped 3 bases from V and 0 bases from J, with 14 bases between. The germline gives CDR1 DFQATT, CDR2 SNEGSKA (reference sequence). The CDR3 reads CSARGDGGANYGYTF. CDR3 coding DNA: TGCAGTGCTAGGGGTGACGGGGGTGCTAACTATGGCTACACCTTC.

The gene calls are TRBV7-9 and TRBJ1-3; maybe TRBD1 (5 bases). The germline V and J ends were trimmed by 5 bases and 3 bases, with 17 bases remaining between them. CDR1 and CDR2 (germline): SEHNR, FQNEAQ (reference sequence). The length of the CDR3 is 16 residues. CDR3 loop: CASSPLRGEYGNTIYF. The CDR3 nucleotides are TGTGCCAGCAGCCCCCTGAGAGGGGAATATGGAAACACCATATATTTT.

In this sample, this clonotype turned up a few times. The J gene is TRBJ2-3, the V gene TRBV4-1, with D unresolved. The CDR3 sequence is 13 residues long. Germline CDR1 MGHRA, CDR2 YSYEKL. Between the trimmed V and J ends, which lost 6 bases and 3 bases, there was a span of 10 bases. The DNA of the CDR3 is TGCGCCAGCAGTCATCAGTGGACAGATACGCAGTATTTT. Its protein product is CASSHQWTDTQYF.

The gene calls are TRBV9 and TRBJ2-3; 8 bases match TRBD1. Germline CDR1 and CDR2: SGDLS and YYNGEE. The CDR3 runs to 16 residues. V dropped 0 bases and J dropped 2; count of bases not matched to a gene: 5. The CDR3 nucleotides are TGTGCCAGCAGCGTAGCCGGGACAGGCACCACAGATACGCAGTATTTT. This translates into CASSVAGTGTTDTQYF.

This chain links TRBV12-3 or TRBV12-4 with TRBJ2-2; 7 nucleotides agree with TRBD2. Trimming cost V 8 bases and J 6 bases; bases outside gene matches: 12. This CDR3 comprises 15 residues. The CDR3 sequence is CASQRDAVLPGELFF. The CDR3 coding sequence is TGTGCCAGCCAGCGGGACGCCGTTTTGCCCGGGGAGCTGTTTTTT.

V usage is TRBV6-1 and J usage is TRBJ2-3; maybe TRBD1 (6 bases). The CDR3 is made up of 12 amino acids. Germline CDR1 is MNHNS and CDR2 is SASEGT. Trimming took 2 bases from V and 10 from J, leaving 10 bases between them. The chain's CDR3 is CASSEKGVPQYF. CDR3 nucleotides: TGTGCCAGCAGTGAAAAGGGGGTGCCGCAGTATTTT.

The chain combines TRBV18 with TRBJ1-1; perhaps TRBD1 as D (6 bases). V was pared by 3 bases and J by 6 bases, with 11 bases between. The CDR3 is 13 residues long. Germline CDR1 is KGHSH and CDR2 is LQKENI. The CDR3 region is CASSPQQGSEAFF. The CDR3 DNA is TGTGCCAGCTCACCCCAACAGGGATCTGAAGCTTTCTTT. The whole variable domain, filled in from reference TRBV18 and TRBJ1-1, reads NAGVMQNPRHLVRRRGQEARLRCSPMKGHSHVYWYRQLPEEGLKFMVYLQKENIIDESGMPKERFSAEFPKEGPSILRIQQVVRGDSAAYFCASSPQQGSEAFFGQGTRLTVV.

The chain combines TRBV28 with TRBJ2-5; 7 bases map to TRBD1. After removal of 4 bases from V and 2 bases from J, the junction contained 13 bases not matched to a gene. This CDR3 has 17 residues. In germline, CDR1 is MDHEN, CDR2 SYDVKM. The DNA of the CDR3 is TGTGCCAGCAGTTCTCGACAGGGCCTCTTAGGACAAGAGACCCAGTACTTC. Protein product: CASSSRQGLLGQETQYF.

The chain combines TRBV6-5 with TRBJ2-4; 8 bases are a match to TRBD2. With the DNA end fitting TRBJ2-7 better, the J assignment may be wrong. The CDR3 has 15 amino acids. CDR1 is MNHEY, CDR2 SVGAGI, per germline. CDR3 protein: CASSYAAGGSDEQYF. The CDR3 coding sequence is TGTGCCAGCAGTTACGCGGCGGGAGGAAGCGACGAGCAGTACTTC.